The 10 T cell receptor beta chains given below trace back to one sample, sequenced in a study of blood T cell repertoires in COVID-19. Repertoires were generated with immunoSEQ multiplex PCR, while TCRdb's copy carries only in-frame clones and drops some. The data hold around 300,000 clones, with about nine tenths observed a single time. Sequenced input: peripheral blood. Receptors were obtained from a woman between 25 and 40 years old with active or convalescent COVID-19.

V is TRBV13 and J is TRBJ1-2; 8 bases are a match to TRBD1. The CDR3 has 13 residues. The V gene end was trimmed by 6 bases and the J gene end by 6 bases; junction bases not matched to a gene: 6. CDR1 and CDR2 (germline): PRHDT, FYEKMQ (reference sequence). This CDR3 reads CASRRTGSDGYTF. The CDR3 DNA follows: TGTGCCAGCAGACGGACAGGGTCTGATGGCTACACCTTC.

The gene calls are TRBV3-1 (or the pseudogene TRBV3-2) and TRBJ2-3; 11 positions agree with TRBD2. The CDR3 consists of 14 residues. The germline V gene has CDR1 LGHDT and CDR2 YNNKEL (reference sequence). Losses at the gene ends were 8 bases for V and 6 bases for J; bases not matched to a gene: 7. This chain's CDR3 is CASAIAGGPDTQYF. CDR3 DNA sequence: TGTGCCAGCGCGATAGCGGGGGGGCCGGATACGCAGTATTTT.

V usage is TRBV24-1 and J usage is TRBJ1-1; tentative D call: TRBD1 (6 bases). Germline CDR1 is KGHDR and CDR2 is SFDVKD. The length of the CDR3 is 15 residues. V shed 1 base and J shed 3 bases, with 11 bases lying between them. The CDR3 DNA reads as TGTGCCACCAGTGATTTCGGCAGGGGCGACACTGAAGCTTTCTTT. It is translated as CATSDFGRGDTEAFF.

This chain connects TRBV3-1 (or the pseudogene TRBV3-2) to TRBJ2-2; D ambiguous. This CDR3 has 12 residues. V gave up 0 bases and J gave up 11 bases, with 7 bases separating them. Germline V lookup: CDR1 LGHDT, CDR2 YNNKEL (reference sequence). CDR3 nucleotides: TGTGCCAGCAGCCAAGAGGGCCGTGAGCTGTTTTTT. This codes for CASSQEGRELFF.

This chain uses TRBV6-6 with TRBJ1-5; possible D gene TRBD1, 6 bases. The CDR3 has 16 amino acids. Germline CDR1 is MNHNY and CDR2 is SVGAGI (reference sequence). V shed 4 bases and J shed 3 bases, with 16 bases lying between them. This chain's CDR3 is CASSSGNKGVNQPQHF. The CDR3 nucleotides are TGTGCCAGCAGTTCGGGCAACAAGGGGGTCAATCAGCCCCAGCATTTT.

The CDR3 here is CATSDPGQGRAFF. DNA of the CDR3: TGTGCCACCAGTGACCCCGGACAGGGCAGAGCTTTCTTT. The V call is TRBV24-1, the J call TRBJ1-1, with TRBD1 identical over 8 bases. Per the germline V gene, CDR1 is KGHDR and CDR2 is SFDVKD. J was trimmed by 10 bases and V by 4 bases; bases with no gene match: 7. This CDR3 comprises 13 residues.

J is TRBJ2-3 and V is TRBV13; D is possibly TRBD1 (6 bases). The V gene's germline CDR1 is PRHDT and CDR2 FYEKMQ (reference sequence). The ends were cut back, 6 bases at V and 5 bases at J, with 12 bases in the middle. The CDR3 spans 13 residues. In DNA, the CDR3 is TGTGCCAGCAGACCCAGGGGCGGAGATACGCAGTATTTT. Translated, it gives CASRPRGGDTQYF.

The V and J genes are TRBV9 and TRBJ2-3; possibly TRBD2 for D (7 bases). The length of the CDR3 is 16 residues. Trimming pared 3 bases from V and 5 bases from J, leaving 19 bases between. The V gene's germline CDR1 is SGDLS and CDR2 YYNGEE. The DNA for the CDR3 is TGTGCCAGCAGCGAATACGGAGGGGGGGCCCGAGATACGCAGTATTTT. Amino acids: CASSEYGGGARDTQYF.

The sample holds one count of this clone. The chain combines TRBV4-3 with TRBJ1-1; no definite D call. The CDR3 runs 13 residues. The V gene lost 1 base and the J gene lost 5 bases, with 8 bases spanning the gap. Per the germline V gene, CDR1 is LGHNA and CDR2 is YSLEER. The CDR3 loop is CASSQGGRTEAFF. The CDR3 nucleotides read TGCGCCAGCAGCCAAGGCGGGAGGACTGAAGCTTTCTTT.

The chain links TRBV11-1 to TRBJ2-7; D might be TRBD2 (5 bases). CDR1 and CDR2 (germline): SGHAT, FQDESV (reference sequence). Trimming took 5 bases from V and 4 from J, leaving 18 bases between them. This CDR3 has 15 amino acids. CDR3 region: CASSAPGKRGYEQYF. Here the CDR3 DNA reads TGTGCCAGCAGCGCCCCCGGGAAAAGAGGTTACGAGCAGTACTTC.